The 5 T cell receptor beta chains reported below all come from one sample, sequenced in a study of blood T cells in healthy people across ages. Using a J-beta primer mix together with a sample-barcoded 5' primer, a second PCR was run for about 6 to 11 cycles. TCRdb fed the 5' RACE reads into MiXCR, producing one record per CDR3 protein. The table includes 1,500,000 or so distinct CDR3 sequences, approximately 42% detected once. Sequenced: blood. These TCRs come from a woman between 18 and 29 years old in good health.

The table lists this clonotype with a few counts. The genes are TRBV4-3 and TRBJ1-4; 7 bases line up with TRBD1. Trimming at V came to 2 bases and at J to 6 bases, leaving 6 bases not matched to a gene. CDR3 length equals 15 residues. In germline, CDR1 is LGHNA, CDR2 YSLEER. Written as DNA, the CDR3 is TGCGCCAGCAGCCAATACCGGACAGGAGATGAAAAACTGTTTTTT. Translated: CASSQYRTGDEKLFF.

The table lists this clonotype with a few counts. The CDR3 DNA reads TGCAGTGCTAGAGAGTCGGCAGCCCCTAACTATGGCTACACCTTC. It specifies CSARESAAPNYGYTF. The chain combines TRBV20-1 with TRBJ1-2; D unresolved. V was cut by 0 bases and J by 0 bases, with 11 bases left in between. Germline assignment: CDR1 DFQATT and CDR2 SNEGSKA (reference sequence). The CDR3 covers 15 residues.

V and J are TRBV4-3 and TRBJ2-7, with D unclear. There are 13 residues in the CDR3. V shed 0 bases and J shed 6 bases, with 9 bases lying between them. CDR1 LGHNA and CDR2 YSLEER come from the germline V gene. CDR3: CASSQDGVGEQYF. The CDR3 nucleotides are TGCGCCAGCAGCCAAGATGGGGTTGGCGAGCAGTACTTC.

This chain links TRBV20-1 with TRBJ2-7; the D call may be TRBD1 or TRBD2 (5 bases each). This CDR3 has 15 residues. CDR1 DFQATT and CDR2 SNEGSKA come from the germline V gene (reference sequence). Between the trimmed V and J ends, which lost 5 bases and 2 bases, there was a span of 19 bases. The CDR3 protein is CSALRLGEPPYEQYF. The CDR3, as DNA: TGCAGTGCTCTGCGCTTGGGGGAACCGCCCTACGAGCAGTACTTC.

The V and J genes are TRBV12-5 and TRBJ2-5; TRBD1 is a possible D gene (6 bases). Germline V CDR1 and CDR2: LGHNT, FRNRAP. There are 14 residues in the CDR3. Trimming removed 5 bases at V and 4 bases at J, with 14 bases between. The CDR3 region has the DNA TGTGCTAGTGGTATGACAGGCGGGTCAGAGACCCAGTACTTC. Translated: CASGMTGGSETQYF.